The rows below give T cell receptor beta chains drawn from one sample of a study of cytomegalovirus exposure and HLA in healthy donors. This table comes from immunoSEQ multiplex PCR, and its TCRdb copy is limited to in-frame clones, with some not included. This table has about 100,000 clones, 78% appearing once. The sample taken for sequencing was PBMCs. These receptors were taken from a woman in her thirties or forties in good health and CMV-seronegative. Both conserved end residues are part of each CDR3. The D gene is left open where the match is weak. Expanded clones get a size class; other rows say once, few or many, or leave the size out.

J,size,V,D,CDR3,DNA
TRBJ2-2,.,TRBV5-4,.,CASSLTPRGTTNTGELFF,TGTGCCAGCAGCTTGACCCCAAGGGGGACCACAAACACCGGGGAGCTGTTTTTT
TRBJ2-7,.,TRBV9,TRBD1,CASSSRTGDYEQYF,TGTGCCAGCAGCTCTCGGACAGGGGACTACGAGCAGTACTTC
TRBJ1-6,few,TRBV18,.,CASSPRAGNNSPLHF,TGTGCCAGCTCCCCCCGAGCAGGGAATAATTCACCCCTCCACTTT
TRBJ1-2,.,TRBV20-1,TRBD1,CSAEQGYGYTF,TGCAGTGCTGAACAGGGGTACGGCTACACCTTC
TRBJ2-1,.,TRBV4-3,TRBD2,CASSLLAGGSYNEQFF,TGCGCCAGCAGCCTATTGGCGGGAGGCTCCTACAATGAGCAGTTCTTC
TRBJ2-2,.,TRBV27,TRBD1,CASMRSGGPLGELFF,TGTGCCAGCATGAGGTCAGGGGGTCCTCTCGGGGAGCTGTTTTTT
TRBJ1-5,.,TRBV19,TRBD1,CASSGTGLSQPQHF,TGTGCCAGTTCCGGGACAGGGCTTTCTCAGCCCCAGCATTTT
TRBJ2-7,.,TRBV7-9,TRBD1,CASSLAGGAFGQYF,TGTGCCAGCAGCTTAGCAGGGGGCGCATTCGGTCAGTACTTC
TRBJ2-3,.,TRBV5-1,TRBD2,CASSPGLAGVADTQYF,TGCGCCAGCAGCCCCGGACTAGCGGGAGTTGCAGATACGCAGTATTTT
TRBJ2-3,.,TRBV7-2,.,CASSSSGSTDTQYF,TGTGCCAGCAGTTCAAGCGGGAGCACAGATACGCAGTATTTT
TRBJ2-7,.,TRBV10-3,TRBD2,CAISDGGAGDYEQYF,TGTGCCATCAGTGACGGGGGGGCCGGGGACTACGAGCAGTACTTC
TRBJ1-1,.,TRBV6-5,TRBD1,CASSYSSLDRGVSFF,TGTGCCAGCAGTTACTCGAGTTTAGACAGGGGGGTTTCTTTCTTT
TRBJ1-1,.,TRBV7-2,TRBD1,CASSFRRPGTGGTEAFF,TGTGCCAGCAGCTTCCGGCGACCCGGCACAGGGGGCACTGAAGCTTTCTTT
TRBJ2-6,medium-sized,TRBV6-1,.,CASGGASGANVLTF,TGTGCCAGCGGGGGGGCTTCTGGGGCCAACGTCCTGACTTTC
TRBJ2-5,.,TRBV4-3,TRBD2,CASSQGTSGRHQETQYF,TGCGCCAGCAGCCAAGGGACTAGCGGGAGACACCAAGAGACCCAGTACTTC
TRBJ1-1,.,TRBV4-3,.,CASSQDLTGNTEAFF,TGCGCCAGCAGCCAAGACCTCACAGGGAACACTGAAGCTTTCTTT
TRBJ2-7,.,TRBV21-1,.,CASSKGLNGTGPYEQYF,TGTGCCAGCAGCAAAGGTTTGAATGGGACAGGCCCCTACGAGCAGTACTTC
TRBJ2-7,.,TRBV27,TRBD2,CASSQLAGGPSEQYF,TGTGCCAGCAGTCAGCTAGCGGGAGGGCCCAGCGAGCAGTACTTC
TRBJ1-5,few,TRBV23-1,TRBD1,CASRPDRGREGNQPQHF,TGCGCCAGCAGGCCCGACAGGGGGCGGGAGGGCAATCAGCCCCAGCATTTT
TRBJ2-7,.,TRBV25-1,TRBD1,CASTTGQGSHEQYF,TGTGCCAGCACAACCGGACAGGGCTCCCACGAGCAGTACTTC
TRBJ1-3,.,TRBV7-9,TRBD1,CSSSGSNWDSGNTIYF,TGTTCCAGCAGCGGTTCTAATTGGGACAGTGGAAACACCATATATTTT
TRBJ1-2,.,TRBV28,.,CAGGEGGYTF,TGTGCCGGGGGGGAGGGAGGCTACACCTTC
TRBJ1-1,.,TRBV2,TRBD1,CASSQTGDEAFF,TGTGCCAGCTCCCAAACAGGGGACGAAGCTTTCTTT
TRBJ2-1,few,TRBV7-9,.,CASNLDQGTYNEQFF,TGTGCCAGCAACCTAGACCAGGGGACGTACAATGAGCAGTTCTTC
TRBJ2-5,few,TRBV18,TRBD2,CASSPRKREGETQYF,TGTGCCAGCTCACCGAGGAAGCGGGAGGGAGAGACCCAGTACTTC
TRBJ2-3,.,TRBV7-8,TRBD2,CASSREKTSVGDTQYF,TGTGCCAGCAGCCGCGAAAAGACTAGCGTGGGAGATACGCAGTATTTT
TRBJ2-5,.,TRBV5-4,TRBD2,CASSLFSGRAWETQYF,TGTGCCAGCAGCTTGTTTAGCGGGAGGGCCTGGGAGACCCAGTACTTC
TRBJ2-2,.,TRBV7-3,TRBD2,CASSLNPVGLASGELFF,TGTGCCAGCAGCTTAAATCCTGTGGGACTAGCTTCCGGGGAGCTGTTTTTT
TRBJ2-1,.,TRBV7-9,.,CASRPMGLSYNEQFF,TGTGCCAGCAGGCCAATGGGGCTCTCCTACAATGAGCAGTTCTTC
TRBJ1-5,once,TRBV19,.,CASKGEISNQPQHF,TGTGCCAGTAAAGGAGAGATAAGCAATCAGCCCCAGCATTTT
TRBJ1-1,.,TRBV7-9,.,CSSSLGHEAFF,TGTTCCAGCAGCCTCGGACATGAAGCTTTCTTT
TRBJ2-3,.,TRBV27,TRBD2,CASSSGTSGSTQYF,TGTGCCAGCAGTTCCGGGACTAGCGGTTCTACGCAGTATTTT
TRBJ2-1,.,TRBV28,.,CATSGWQGEQFF,TGTGCCACCAGCGGGTGGCAGGGTGAGCAGTTCTTC
TRBJ2-1,.,TRBV10-2,.,CASKGGSSYNEQFF,TGCGCCAGTAAAGGAGGGAGCTCCTACAATGAGCAGTTCTTC
TRBJ1-2,.,TRBV7-2,.,CASSLDRAGGGYTF,TGTGCCAGCAGCTTAGACAGGGCCGGAGGTGGCTACACCTTC
TRBJ2-7,.,TRBV10-3,TRBD2,CAISAGLAGREQYF,TGTGCCATCAGTGCGGGACTAGCGGGACGCGAGCAGTACTTC
TRBJ2-2,.,TRBV7-3,.,CASSIHSGELFF,TGTGCCAGCAGCATCCATTCCGGGGAGCTGTTTTTT
TRBJ2-7,.,TRBV28,TRBD1,CASSPSPGQATVEQYF,TGTGCCAGCAGCCCGTCACCGGGACAGGCTACCGTCGAGCAGTACTTC
TRBJ2-1,.,TRBV5-6,TRBD2,CASSTSGAYNEQFF,TGTGCCAGCAGTACTAGCGGCGCCTACAATGAACAGTTCTTC